This TCR beta chain was documented in a study of PD-1 blockade in classical Hodgkin lymphoma. In the study overall: Intravenous infusions of nivolumab 3 mg/kg reached patients every 2 weeks. Study results and limitations: It was among complete responders that baseline diversity resembled that of newly diagnosed patients.

In regard to this clone: Its antigen remains unknown.

Germline CDR1 is GTSNPN and CDR2 is SVGIG (reference sequence). The CDR3 consists of 12 residues. V was shortened by 6 bases and J by 3 bases, with 11 bases between the two germline ends. Relapses following autologous stem cell transplantation were seen in all patients, with brentuximab vedotin exposure varying. Sequencing used immunoSEQ multiplex PCR; TCRdb keeps in-frame clones, though not all of them. The repertoire holds 90,000 or so clones, with around 90% as singletons. This clonotype originated in a human donor with classical Hodgkin lymphoma. The chain links TRBV30 to TRBJ2-5; D is ambiguous. Sequenced here: peripheral blood mononuclear cells (PBMCs), sampled before the second cycle of nivolumab. The CDR3 DNA reads as TGTGCCTGTTCGTGGGTAAAAGAGACCCAGTACTTC. This gives the protein CACSWVKETQYF.